The T cell receptor (beta chain) described here comes from a study of T-cell reconstitution after alpha-beta-depleted transplantation in children. As for this clonotype: Its antigen is not known. The germline gene is not matched at one end of the junction; a read error may be the cause.

Germline V CDR1 and CDR2: PRHDT, FYEKMQ (reference sequence). This CDR3 region has 14 residues. TCRbeta library preparation incorporated unique molecular identifiers. Via MiXCR, TCRdb re-called the PCR reads, giving one row per CDR3 protein. This table has approximately 210,000 distinct CDR3 sequences, more than 15% appearing once. Study results and limitations: Reports say that about two months after transplant, the alpha-beta T cells came out of several hundred graft clones that had expanded. Some patients owed their high day-60 TCRbeta diversity to surviving recipient T cells and thymic progenitors. Newly made T cells mostly supplied T-cell counts and diversity one year after transplant.

The chain joins TRBV13 to TRBJ1-2, with a weak D call TRBD1 (5 bases). This TCR derives from a male patient under 10 years old who had a stem cell transplant for acute lymphoblastic leukemia, so the T cells may come from the graft donor. Source: PBMCs, mostly from graft donor cells, taken 360 days after TCRalphabeta/CD19-depleted stem cell transplant. The CDR3 sequence: CASSLGGTTYGYTF. DNA of the CDR3: TGTGCCAGCAGCCTAGGAGGGACCACCTATGGCTACACCTTC.